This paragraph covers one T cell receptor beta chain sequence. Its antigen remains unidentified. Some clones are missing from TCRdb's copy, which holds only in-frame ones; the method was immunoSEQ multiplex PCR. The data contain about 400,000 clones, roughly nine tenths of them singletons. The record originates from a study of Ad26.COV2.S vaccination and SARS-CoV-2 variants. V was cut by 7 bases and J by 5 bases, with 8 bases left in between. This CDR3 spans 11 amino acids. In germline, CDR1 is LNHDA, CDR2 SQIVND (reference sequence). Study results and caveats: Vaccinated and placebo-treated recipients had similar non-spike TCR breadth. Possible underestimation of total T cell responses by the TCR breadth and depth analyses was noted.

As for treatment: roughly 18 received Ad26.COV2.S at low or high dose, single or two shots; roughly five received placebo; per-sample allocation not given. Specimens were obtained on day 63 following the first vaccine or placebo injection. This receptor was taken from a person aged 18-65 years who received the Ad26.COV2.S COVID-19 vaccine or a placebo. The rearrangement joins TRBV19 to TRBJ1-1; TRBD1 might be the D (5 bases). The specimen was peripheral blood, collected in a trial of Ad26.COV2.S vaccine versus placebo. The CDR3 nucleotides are TGTGCCAGTACAGGGTGGACTGAAGCTTTCTTT. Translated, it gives CASTGWTEAFF. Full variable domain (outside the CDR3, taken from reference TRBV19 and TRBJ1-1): DGGITQSPKYLFRKEGQNVTLSCEQNLNHDAMYWYRQDPGQGLRLIYYSQIVNDFQKGDIAEGYSVSREKKESFPLTVTSAQKNPTAFYLCASTGWTEAFFGQGTRLTVV.